Each of the 18 T cell receptor beta chains below was sequenced from the same sample in a study of blood T cell repertoires in COVID-19. Using immunoSEQ multiplex PCR, the repertoire was profiled, and TCRdb retains in-frame clones only, with some absent. The sample has 200,000 or so clones; over 80% are singletons. Specimen: peripheral blood. The source is a man aged 60 to 69 with COVID-19, enrolled during active disease.

The chain has TRBV6-5 and TRBJ1-1; D unclear. The CDR3 totals 13 residues. Per the germline V gene, CDR1 is MNHEY and CDR2 is SVGAGI. V was cut by 7 bases and J by 1 base, with 10 bases left in between. The CDR3 loop is CASTVEGNTEAFF. Here the CDR3 DNA reads TGTGCCAGCACCGTGGAGGGGAACACTGAAGCTTTCTTT.

J is TRBJ1-1 and V is TRBV30; perhaps TRBD1 as D (6 bases). The CDR3 totals 13 residues. Germline V gene sequence: CDR1 GTSNPN, CDR2 SVGIG (reference sequence). V dropped 1 base and J dropped 2 bases, with 8 bases sitting between them. The DNA for the CDR3 is TGTGCCTGGAGTGCACAGGGTAACACTGAAGCTTTCTTT. Translated: CAWSAQGNTEAFF.

The chain recombines TRBV25-1 with TRBJ1-6; possible D gene TRBD1, 5 bases. Per the germline V gene, CDR1 is MGHDK and CDR2 is SYGVNS. The V and J ends lost 6 bases and 11 bases respectively, with 20 bases between them. This CDR3 has 15 residues. The CDR3 sequence: CASSYKRGGEAPLHF. The DNA of the CDR3 is TGTGCCAGCAGCTATAAGCGGGGCGGAGAAGCACCCCTCCACTTT.

The chain has TRBV28 and TRBJ1-5, with 7 bases lining up with TRBD1. Germline V gene data show CDR1 as MDHEN and CDR2 as SYDVKM. The length of the CDR3 is 14 residues. Trimming at V came to 2 bases and at J to 6 bases, leaving 4 bases not matched to a gene. Here the CDR3 DNA reads TGTGCCAGCAGTTTAGCAGACAGGGCTCAGCCCCAGCATTTT. Protein: CASSLADRAQPQHF.

The chain combines TRBV19 with TRBJ1-1; D is unclear. The CDR3 covers 13 residues. Germline V gene lookup returns CDR1 LNHDA and CDR2 SQIVND (reference sequence). Trimming cost V 3 bases and J 3 bases, with 8 bases left between them. The CDR3 coding sequence is TGTGCCAGTAGTATTGAGAGGTACACTGAAGCTTTCTTT. It is translated as CASSIERYTEAFF.

V is TRBV27 and J is TRBJ2-3; TRBD1 matches 8 bases. The CDR3 loop spans 15 amino acids. Germline CDR1 and CDR2: MNHEY and SMNVEV (reference sequence). The J segment lost 3 bases and the V segment lost 6 bases, leaving 8 bases of the junction unmatched. The CDR3: CASSLRTGITDTQYF. As DNA, the CDR3 is TGTGCCAGCAGCCTCCGGACAGGGATAACAGATACGCAGTATTTT.

This clone was found once. V usage is TRBV5-1 and J usage is TRBJ1-5, with D perhaps TRBD1 (6 bases). V dropped 4 bases and J dropped 6 bases, with 20 bases sitting between them. CDR3 length: 16 residues. Germline loops: CDR1 SGHRS, CDR2 YFSETQ. The CDR3 protein is CASSQGGAGLGQPQHF. In DNA form, the CDR3 reads TGCGCCAGCAGCCAAGGGGGGGCAGGGTTGGGTCAGCCCCAGCATTTT.

The chain carries TRBV30 and TRBJ1-2; TRBD1 matches 8 bases. The CDR3 is 14 residues long. Germline CDR1 GTSNPN, CDR2 SVGIG (reference sequence). Trimming took 1 base from V and 7 from J; bases not matched to a gene: 8. The DNA for the CDR3 is TGTGCCTGGAGTGGGACAGGGTATTTATTTGGCTACACCTTC. This translates into CAWSGTGYLFGYTF.

The J gene is TRBJ2-1, the V gene TRBV24-1; perhaps TRBD2 as D (6 bases). Germline CDR1 and CDR2: KGHDR and SFDVKD. The V end was cut by 7 bases, the J end by 8 bases, with 23 bases between. This CDR3 comprises 16 residues. CDR3 DNA: TGTGCCACCAGGGGCCCCGGGACCCTCGGAGGGGATGAGCAGTTCTTC. Translation gives CATRGPGTLGGDEQFF.

This clone is a singleton in its sample. The CDR3 loop reads CASSIEPRGSEAFF. CDR3 nucleotides: TGTGCCAGTAGTATAGAACCCCGAGGGAGTGAAGCTTTCTTT. The chain recombines TRBV19 with TRBJ1-1; D call uncertain. CDR3 size: 14 residues. The V end lost 0 bases, the J end lost 7 bases, and 12 bases lay between the germline ends. CDR1 is LNHDA and CDR2 is SQIVND in the germline V gene (reference sequence).

This clone was counted only a few times. The chain uses TRBV19 and TRBJ1-6; maybe TRBD1 (5 bases). This CDR3 is 15 amino acids long. Germline V gene sequence: CDR1 LNHDA, CDR2 SQIVND (reference sequence). Trimming took off 1 base at V and 7 bases at J, with 11 bases between the two ends. CDR3 bases: TGTGCCAGTAGTATAGGGGGCGGGAAAAATTCACCCCTCCACTTT. Its translation is CASSIGGGKNSPLHF.

The V call is TRBV6-6, the J call TRBJ2-5; no firm D call. CDR1 and CDR2 from the germline V gene are MNHNY and SVGAGI (reference sequence). The CDR3 runs to 11 residues. V lost 6 bases and J 5 bases, leaving 7 bases between the germline ends. CDR3 sequence: CASRYSETQYF. CDR3 DNA sequence: TGTGCCAGCAGGTATTCGGAGACCCAGTACTTC.

This chain joins TRBV3-1 (or the pseudogene TRBV3-2) and TRBJ1-6; 10 nucleotides align to TRBD1. Germline loops: CDR1 LGHDT, CDR2 YNNKEL (reference sequence). The CDR3 totals 14 residues. Unmatched junction bases numbered 3, after V lost 6 bases and J lost 7 bases. The CDR3 here is CASSPGQGNSPLHF. The CDR3 DNA reads TGTGCCAGCAGTCCGGGACAGGGGAATTCACCCCTCCACTTT.

This chain joins TRBV19 and TRBJ2-5; D might be TRBD1 (6 bases). V lost 5 bases to trimming and J lost 2 bases, with 15 bases between them. There are 15 residues in the CDR3. The germline V gene encodes CDR1 LNHDA and CDR2 SQIVND (reference sequence). The CDR3 bases are TGTGCCAGTAGTCTCAGGGGACCTGTACAAGAGACCCAGTACTTC. It translates to CASSLRGPVQETQYF.

The rearrangement uses TRBV10-3 and TRBJ2-3, with a weak D call TRBD2 (5 bases). In germline, CDR1 is ENHRY, CDR2 SYGVKD. Trimming shortened V by 7 bases and J by 2 bases, and 16 bases separated the two germline ends. The CDR3 spans 15 residues. The chain's CDR3 is CAITSGSHPTDTQYF. The CDR3 DNA follows: TGTGCCATCACGTCGGGATCCCACCCCACAGATACGCAGTATTTT.

The rearrangement joins TRBV10-3 to TRBJ2-7; 10 nucleotides align to TRBD2. V was pared by 5 bases and J by 2 bases, with 3 bases of the junction left unmatched. Germline CDR1 reads ENHRY; CDR2 reads SYGVKD. CDR3 length: 14 amino acids. The CDR3, as DNA: TGTGCCATCAGTCAAGCGGGAGGGGCCTACGAGCAGTACTTC. It yields the protein CAISQAGGAYEQYF.

In the case of this clone: In the same sample, other DNA sequences code for this CDR3. The CDR3 spells CASSLGGGDQPQHF. The CDR3 DNA reads as TGTGCCAGCAGCTTAGGGGGGGGCGATCAGCCCCAGCATTTT. The gene calls are TRBV7-9 and TRBJ1-5; D is possibly TRBD1 (6 bases). Germline loops: CDR1 SEHNR, CDR2 FQNEAQ (reference sequence). This CDR3 contains 14 residues. V was clipped by 1 base and J by 5 bases, with 9 bases between them. The variable domain in full, with the rest retrieved from reference TRBV7-9 and TRBJ1-5, is DTGVSQNPRHKITKRGQNVTFRCDPISEHNRLYWYRQTLGQGPEFLTYFQNEAQLEKSRLLSDRFSAERPKGSFSTLEIQRTEQGDSAMYLCASSLGGGDQPQHFGDGTRLSIL.

In nucleotides, the CDR3 is TGTGCCAGCAGTTTAGGGGCCTCCTACGAGCAGTACTTC. It encodes CASSLGASYEQYF. J is TRBJ2-7 and V is TRBV12-3 or TRBV12-4, with unresolved D. The length of the CDR3 is 13 residues. Trimming removed 1 base at V and 0 bases at J, with 4 bases between.